This record concerns one T cell receptor (beta chain) sequence. The sample belongs to a study of cytomegalovirus exposure and HLA in healthy donors. 13 Jbeta primers and 60 Vbeta primers were used for the PCR. Authors' methods: Per a later analysis, the number of unique TCR beta chains was some 82 million, of which 8.5 million to 11 million were shared. This table comes from immunoSEQ multiplex PCR, and its TCRdb copy is limited to in-frame clones, with some not included. V and J calls and clone size come straight from that table; D and trimming were deduced from the DNA. This table has about 120,000 clones, around four fifths appearing once. The sample consisted of PBMCs. The receptor's source is a woman aged 40 to 49 in good health and CMV-seropositive.

The CDR3 nucleotides are TGTGCCACCCAAACGGGAGCCGGGGAGCTGTTTTTT. This encodes CATQTGAGELFF. The rearrangement links TRBV7-9 to TRBJ2-2, with a weak D call TRBD2 (6 bases). V was shortened by 10 bases and J by 6 bases, with 12 bases between the two germline ends. This CDR3 comprises 12 residues. CDR1 and CDR2 (germline): SEHNR, FQNEAQ (reference sequence).